This TCR beta chain was recorded in a study of blood T cell repertoires in COVID-19. About the study: COVID-19 samples from acute and convalescent phases originated in the United States, Italy and Spain.

How the authors handled the data: Reference gene primer amplification gave estimated nucleated cell counts. TCRdb's table, derived via immunoSEQ multiplex PCR, lists solely in-frame clones and lacks some. The V and J calls and the clone size are those of that table, but D and trimming were determined from the DNA. The sample includes over 120,000 clones, 89% seen only once; the top ten take about 1.5%. Germline V gene data show CDR1 as SGHNT and CDR2 as YYREEE (reference sequence). This CDR3 has 17 amino acids. With 4 bases clipped from V and 4 bases from J, the junction kept 11 bases outside the gene matches.

The chain links TRBV5-4 to TRBJ2-2; 9 bases map to TRBD1. The TCR sequence derives from a human donor in a cohort sampled during active COVID-19. Sequencing input: peripheral blood. The DNA of the CDR3 is TGTGCCAGCAGCGGGGGACAGGGATGGCTTGGCACCGGGGAGCTGTTTTTT. It yields the protein CASSGGQGWLGTGELFF.